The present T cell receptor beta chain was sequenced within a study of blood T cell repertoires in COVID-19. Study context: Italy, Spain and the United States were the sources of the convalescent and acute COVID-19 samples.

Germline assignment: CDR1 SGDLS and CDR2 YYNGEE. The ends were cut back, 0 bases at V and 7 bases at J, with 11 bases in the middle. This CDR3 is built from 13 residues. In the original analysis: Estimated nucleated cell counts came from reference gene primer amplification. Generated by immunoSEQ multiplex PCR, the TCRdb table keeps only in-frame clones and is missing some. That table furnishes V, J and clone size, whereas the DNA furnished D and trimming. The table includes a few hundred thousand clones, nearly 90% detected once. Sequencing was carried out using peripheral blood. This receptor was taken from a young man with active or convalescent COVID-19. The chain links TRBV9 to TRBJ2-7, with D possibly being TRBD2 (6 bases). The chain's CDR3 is CASSVDGAGEQYF. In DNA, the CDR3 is TGTGCCAGCAGCGTAGACGGGGCGGGGGAGCAGTACTTC.